Below, 8 T cell receptor beta chains from the same sample are listed, as sequenced in a study of cytomegalovirus exposure and HLA in healthy donors. 13 Jbeta primers and 60 Vbeta primers were used for the PCR. Only in-frame clones appear in the TCRdb table, and some are missing; sequencing was by immunoSEQ multiplex PCR. The sample data list about 160,000 clones. The sample consisted of PBMCs. The source is a woman aged 55-75 years in good health and CMV-seronegative.

The rearrangement links TRBV11-2 to TRBJ1-1; D remains ambiguous. Trimming shortened V by 7 bases and J by 3 bases, and 9 bases separated the two germline ends. Germline lookup yields CDR1 SGHAT and CDR2 FQNNGV. The CDR3 is made up of 12 amino acids. The CDR3 nucleotides are TGTGCCAGCAACGAGGGCTACACTGAAGCTTTCTTT. Protein sequence: CASNEGYTEAFF.

Turning to this clone: Other DNA variants within this sample encode the same CDR3. This chain connects TRBV5-1 to TRBJ2-7; D call uncertain. V was pared by 4 bases and J by 2 bases, with 10 bases between. Germline values: CDR1 SGHRS, CDR2 YFSETQ. The CDR3 has 13 residues. CDR3 sequence (DNA): TGCGCCAGCAGCCTCGGCGGCACCTACGAGCAGTACTTC. The encoded protein is CASSLGGTYEQYF.

V gene TRBV5-4 combines with J gene TRBJ2-7; 8 positions match TRBD2. The CDR3 totals 15 residues. Trimming took 3 bases from V and 1 from J; bases not matched to a gene: 6. The V gene's germline CDR1 is SGHNT and CDR2 YYREEE (reference sequence). CDR3 DNA sequence: TGTGCCAGCAGCTCGCCTGGACTAGCTTCCTACGAGCAGTACTTC. Protein sequence: CASSSPGLASYEQYF.

The V and J genes are TRBV9 and TRBJ1-6; TRBD1 might be the D (5 bases). The CDR3 spans 16 residues. Germline CDR1 is SGDLS and CDR2 is YYNGEE. Trimming left V 0 bases short and J 0 bases short, with 7 bases between. The CDR3 here is CASSVGQGSYNSPLHF. CDR3 DNA sequence: TGTGCCAGCAGCGTAGGCCAGGGCTCCTATAATTCACCCCTCCACTTT.

J is TRBJ1-1 and V is TRBV30; no clear D. The CDR3 loop spans 14 amino acids. Deletions cut 4 bases from V and 4 bases from J, with 16 bases between. Germline CDR1 reads GTSNPN; CDR2 reads SVGIG (reference sequence). The CDR3 DNA is TGTGCCTGGAATCCCGGGGAAGACGGCACTGAAGCTTTCTTT. This codes for CAWNPGEDGTEAFF.

The chain has TRBV2 and TRBJ2-2; 10 bases map to TRBD1. Germline lookup yields CDR1 SNHLY and CDR2 FYNNEI. The CDR3 spans 14 residues. Trimming removed 6 bases from V and 6 bases from J; junction bases left unmatched: 4. CDR3 nucleotides: TGTGCCAGCAGAGTGACAGGGGGCCCCGGGGAGCTGTTTTTT. Its translation: CASRVTGGPGELFF. The full variable domain, in which reference TRBV2 and TRBJ2-2 provide the parts outside the CDR3, is EPEVTQTPSHQVTQMGQEVILRCVPISNHLYFYWYRQILGQKVEFLVSFYNNEISEKSEIFDDQFSVERPDGSNFTLKIRSTKLEDSAMYFCASRVTGGPGELFFGEGSRLTVL.

Details on this clone: The same CDR3 is also encoded by other DNA sequences in this sample. The chain couples TRBV5-1 to TRBJ2-3; TRBD2 aligns across 9 bases. The CDR3 covers 14 residues. CDR1 SGHRS and CDR2 YFSETQ come from the germline V gene. J gave up 6 bases and V 2 bases, and 4 bases lay outside the gene matches. CDR3 residues: CASSFSGGTDTQYF. CDR3 DNA sequence: TGCGCCAGCAGCTTTAGCGGGGGTACGGATACGCAGTATTTT. Combining the CDR3 with reference TRBV5-1 and TRBJ2-3 gives the whole variable domain KAGVTQTPRYLIKTRGQQVTLSCSPISGHRSVSWYQQTPGQGLQFLFEYFSETQRNKGNFPGRFSGRQFSNSRSEMNVSTLELGDSALYLCASSFSGGTDTQYFGPGTRLTVL.

V is TRBV19 and J is TRBJ2-5; weak D call: TRBD2 (6 bases). The CDR3 runs to 14 residues. Per germline, CDR1 LNHDA and CDR2 SQIVND (reference sequence). V dropped 2 bases and J dropped 6 bases, with 13 bases sitting between them. CDR3 amino acids: CASSIYGGRQTQYF. In DNA form, the CDR3 reads TGTGCCAGTAGTATATACGGAGGGAGACAGACCCAGTACTTC.